This T cell receptor (beta chain) was found in a study of blood T cell repertoires in COVID-19 (dated by TCRdb to 2019 to 2021). As for the study more broadly: Collaborator samples came from the United States, Italy and Spain and covered acute and convalescent phases of COVID-19. The material from the prospective study consisted of cDNA or gDNA derived from T cells, B-cell-depleted T cells, or PBMCs. Subjects who had been exposed to COVID-19, were actively infected with it, or had recovered from it provided the deeply sampled blood TCRbeta repertoires that made up the dataset. The repertoires were released in a freely available public database intended as a resource for research on the immune response to SARS-CoV-2. Samples were obtained from the ongoing ImmuneRACE study (first 160 participants) and from some 1,200 subjects provided by 6 global collaborators. Nearly every sample came with metadata listing a de-identified subject ID, COVID-19 status, age in years and sex. HLA class I and class II types, where available, came from metadata supplied by the sample provider rather than from assay-based typing.

One collaborating source in Seattle enrolled patients while the patients were actively infected and followed the patients over time throughout the course of disease. Collaborating institutions collected whole blood in K2EDTA tubes following their own protocols. For TCRbeta analysis, collaborators shipped samples in one of three forms: frozen whole blood, isolated PBMCs, or DNA extracted from either of those sample types. As regards this clone: Its specific antigen is unknown. No base quality values were provided; no much bigger clone lies one nucleotide off. Additional DNA sequences in this sample encode the identical CDR3.

TCRbeta CDR3 regions were amplified from genomic DNA by means of the immunoSEQ Assay, a bias-controlled multiplex PCR. The authors processed their data as follows. Nucleated cell counts per sample were estimated from amplification of reference gene primers within the assay. To quantify the absolute abundance of each unique TCRbeta CDR3 rearrangement, sequence reads were collapsed and filtered. For each sample, productive Simpson clonality was calculated as the square root of Simpson's diversity index over productive rearrangements. The immuneACCESS repertoire file appears here via TCRdb, limited to in-frame rearrangements. These files lack a portion of the clones; in checked studies, under half of the deficit traces to unresolved V genes, and the cause of the others is not known. The DNA gave D and trimming, while V, J and clone size come from that table. For this sample the table gives roughly 570,000 clones, of which roughly nine tenths were detected only once. 7.8% of the sample is held by the ten biggest clonotypes.

CDR3 length: 16 amino acids, cysteine to phenylalanine. The only DNA kept is the CDR3, 48 bases in frame from the first base. Clipping removes 2 bases from V and 4 bases from J, with 7 as the unmatched junction base count. CDR1 and CDR2, per the germline V gene, are SQVTM and ANQGSEA. The paper's findings and limits, for the study overall: The quantity of clinical and demographic metadata differed by source and by participant and was supplied without curation.

The source of this sequence is a woman aged 45-65 years with COVID-19, enrolled during active disease. The sequenced sample consisted of peripheral blood. The V and J genes are TRBV29-1 and TRBJ1-3; 11 bases in the middle match TRBD1. The DNA reads as follows: TGCAGCGTTGAAAGCGGACAGGGGGCGCAGGGAAACACCATATATTTT. The resulting protein is CSVESGQGAQGNTIYF.